The rows below give T cell receptor beta chains drawn from one sample of a study of blood T cell repertoires in COVID-19. Repertoires were generated with immunoSEQ multiplex PCR, while TCRdb's copy carries only in-frame clones and drops some. The sample contains under 200,000 clones, approximately 90% of which appear only once. The specimen was peripheral blood. Receptors were obtained from a man aged 55 to 70 with active or convalescent COVID-19. CDR3s include the opening cysteine and the closing phenylalanine or tryptophan. A D gene is named only where the DNA matches it firmly. The listing skips clone size in some rows; elsewhere it reads once, few, many or a size class.

j_call	v_call	clone_size	d_call	cdr3_aa	cdr3_nt
TRBJ1-2	TRBV29-1	.	TRBD1	CSGMTGTGMDGYTF	TGCAGCGGAATGACCGGGACAGGGATGGATGGCTACACCTTC
TRBJ2-1	TRBV24-1	.	TRBD1	CATSDPAVVTGHYNEQFF	TGTGCCACCAGTGATCCGGCCGTCGTGACAGGGCATTACAATGAGCAGTTCTTC
TRBJ2-7	TRBV11-1	once	TRBD2	CASSPGLINYEQYF	TGTGCCAGCAGCCCGGGACTAATTAACTACGAGCAGTACTTC
TRBJ1-1	TRBV6-5	.	.	CASKARVETEAFF	TGTGCCAGCAAGGCGCGGGTTGAGACTGAAGCTTTCTTT
TRBJ2-3	TRBV5-1	.	.	CASSYRDTQYF	TGCGCCAGCAGCTACAGGGATACGCAGTATTTT
TRBJ2-5	TRBV9	.	TRBD2	CASSFPSGDSQETQYF	TGTGCCAGCAGCTTTCCTAGCGGGGACAGCCAAGAGACCCAGTACTTC
TRBJ1-1	TRBV5-1	once	TRBD1	CASSSGTGSNTEAFF	TGCGCCAGCAGCTCCGGGACAGGGTCGAACACTGAAGCTTTCTTT
TRBJ2-5	TRBV11-2	.	.	CASSLDGVGRGIETQYF	TGTGCCAGCAGCTTAGATGGGGTTGGACGGGGGATTGAGACCCAGTACTTC
TRBJ1-1	TRBV20-1	.	.	CSALYTEAFF	TGCAGTGCGTTATATACTGAAGCTTTCTTT
TRBJ2-1	TRBV19	.	TRBD2	CASSKGLAGSSRDNEQFF	TGTGCCAGTAGTAAGGGACTAGCGGGGTCTTCCCGAGACAATGAGCAGTTCTTC
TRBJ2-3	TRBV5-1	.	TRBD2	CASSLGLAGEADTQYF	TGCGCCAGCAGCTTGGGATTAGCGGGGGAGGCAGATACGCAGTATTTT
TRBJ2-2	TRBV5-1	few	.	CASSLAESTGELFF	TGCGCCAGCAGCTTGGCCGAGAGCACCGGGGAGCTGTTTTTT
TRBJ1-1	TRBV11-2	.	TRBD1	CASSTRTGDTEAFF	TGTGCCAGCAGCACCCGGACAGGGGACACTGAAGCTTTCTTT
TRBJ1-1	TRBV10-3	.	.	CAISDRVVTEAFF	TGTGCCATCAGTGACAGGGTGGTCACTGAAGCTTTCTTT
TRBJ2-3	TRBV20-1	.	TRBD1	CSAGTGGTQYF	TGCAGTGCTGGGACAGGGGGTACGCAGTATTTT
TRBJ1-3	TRBV6-2/TRBV6-3	.	TRBD1	CASSQQGALSGNTIYF	TGTGCCAGCAGTCAACAGGGGGCTCTATCTGGAAACACCATATATTTT
TRBJ1-1	TRBV19	.	TRBD1	CASSGPGTERNEAFF	TGTGCCAGTAGTGGACCCGGGACAGAAAGAAATGAAGCTTTCTTT
TRBJ2-6	TRBV13	.	TRBD1	CASSLRQGAPGANVLTF	TGTGCCAGCAGCTTAAGACAGGGGGCACCTGGGGCCAACGTCCTGACTTTC
TRBJ1-2	TRBV20-1	.	.	CSATGTPGYTF	TGCAGTGCTACCGGGACACCTGGCTACACCTTC
TRBJ2-6	TRBV2	once	.	CASSPVQSGANVLTF	TGTGCCAGCAGTCCGGTCCAATCTGGGGCCAACGTCCTGACTTTC
TRBJ2-1	TRBV5-1	.	.	CASSLEDISYNEQFF	TGCGCCAGCAGCTTGGAGGACATCTCCTACAATGAGCAGTTCTTC
TRBJ2-2	TRBV11-2	.	TRBD1	CASSLSQGTGELFF	TGTGCCAGCAGCTTGTCACAGGGGACCGGGGAGCTGTTTTTT
TRBJ1-2	TRBV6-5	.	.	CASSYSKGHGYTF	TGTGCCAGCAGTTACTCGAAGGGGCATGGCTACACCTTC
TRBJ2-7	TRBV2	.	.	CASSPSDGRNEQYF	TGTGCCAGCAGTCCTAGTGACGGCCGGAACGAGCAGTACTTC
TRBJ2-1	TRBV3-1/TRBV3-2	few	.	CASSLSRQAEQFF	TGTGCCAGCAGCCTATCCCGACAGGCGGAGCAGTTCTTC
TRBJ1-5	TRBV20-1	.	.	CSASKGEAQPQHF	TGCAGTGCTAGTAAGGGGGAAGCTCAGCCCCAGCATTTT
TRBJ1-5	TRBV2	.	.	CASTQGLDQPQHF	TGTGCCAGCACCCAGGGGTTGGATCAGCCCCAGCATTTT
TRBJ2-7	TRBV5-7	few	.	CASSRLEDEQYF	TGTGCCAGCAGCCGTCTGGAGGACGAGCAGTACTTC
TRBJ1-1	TRBV5-1	.	.	CASSRVGLTEAFF	TGCGCCAGCTCACGTGTCGGGTTGACTGAAGCTTTCTTT
TRBJ2-7	TRBV5-1	.	TRBD1	CASSWGTGQGSYEQYF	TGCGCCAGCAGCTGGGGCACGGGACAGGGCTCCTACGAGCAGTACTTC
TRBJ2-1	TRBV18	.	TRBD2	CASSPPGGLVYNEQFF	TGTGCCAGCTCACCTCCGGGGGGACTAGTCTACAATGAGCAGTTCTTC
TRBJ1-2	TRBV6-5	.	.	CASRFQGNYGYTF	TGTGCCAGCAGATTTCAGGGGAACTATGGCTACACCTTC
TRBJ2-3	TRBV20-1	.	.	CSASGAPLSTDTQYF	TGCAGTGCTAGTGGTGCGCCCTTAAGCACAGATACGCAGTATTTT
TRBJ1-1	TRBV7-2	.	.	CASSRDMNTEAFF	TGTGCCAGCAGCCGGGATATGAACACTGAAGCTTTCTTT
TRBJ2-7	TRBV5-1	.	TRBD1	CASSPRTGGEQYF	TGCGCCAGCAGCCCCAGGACAGGGGGCGAGCAGTACTTC
TRBJ2-6	TRBV23-1	few	TRBD1	CASSQSCFGTGIRPGGANVLTF	TGCGCCAGCAGTCAATCCTGCTTCGGGACAGGGATCCGACCTGGTGGGGCCAACGTCCTGACTTTC
TRBJ1-6	TRBV5-1	.	TRBD1	CASSPWTGHNSPLHF	TGCGCCAGCAGCCCCTGGACAGGACATAATTCACCCCTCCACTTT
TRBJ2-3	TRBV3-1/TRBV3-2	.	.	CASSLSLRGSDTQYF	TGTGCCAGCAGCCTTTCATTACGGGGATCGGATACGCAGTATTTT
TRBJ1-6	TRBV19	.	TRBD1	CASNLGTGASRNSPLHF	TGTGCCAGTAATTTAGGGACAGGGGCCTCCAGGAATTCACCCCTCCACTTT
TRBJ2-2	TRBV5-8	.	.	CASSSEGRSTGELFF	TGTGCCAGCAGCTCGGAGGGACGGTCCACCGGGGAGCTGTTTTTT
TRBJ2-7	TRBV6-5	.	TRBD2	CASSQASGGENEQYF	TGTGCCAGCAGCCAGGCTAGCGGGGGGGAAAACGAGCAGTACTTC
TRBJ2-3	TRBV4-1	.	TRBD2	CASSQASGGFSTDTQYF	TGCGCCAGCAGCCAAGCCAGCGGGGGGTTTAGCACAGATACGCAGTATTTT
TRBJ1-1	TRBV5-5	.	TRBD1	CASSPGTVKRAFF	TGTGCCAGCAGCCCCGGGACAGTCAAGAGGGCTTTCTTT
TRBJ1-4	TRBV4-1	.	.	CASSQAWQGTNEKLFF	TGCGCCAGCAGCCAAGCCTGGCAGGGAACTAATGAAAAACTGTTTTTT
TRBJ1-2	TRBV5-6	.	TRBD1	CASSLRGQGYGYTF	TGTGCCAGCAGCTTGCGGGGACAGGGCTATGGCTACACCTTC
TRBJ1-5	TRBV2	.	.	CASSVFQDSSNQPQHF	TGTGCCAGCAGTGTTTTTCAGGACAGCTCCAATCAGCCCCAGCATTTT
TRBJ2-2	TRBV19	few	.	CASRSSRAPGGELFF	TGTGCCAGTAGATCGAGCCGGGCCCCAGGGGGGGAGCTGTTTTTT
TRBJ2-7	TRBV6-5	.	TRBD1	CASTQRGRGQGEQYF	TGTGCCAGCACCCAGAGGGGCAGGGGGCAAGGAGAGCAGTACTTC
TRBJ2-5	TRBV7-9	.	TRBD1	CASSLTGREGETQYF	TGTGCCAGCAGCCTGACAGGGAGAGAGGGAGAGACCCAGTACTTC